The 28 T cell receptor beta chains given below trace back to one sample, sequenced in a study of identical twins. TCRdb reprocessed the 5' RACE reads with MiXCR, giving one entry per CDR3 protein. The sample records roughly 570,000 distinct CDR3 sequences, around 9.6% being singletons. In addition, the sample was reused for a study of yellow fever vaccine responses in identical twins.

The sequencing sample was made of PBMCs. These receptors all come from a woman between 18 and 29 years old in good health.

Only a few counts were recorded for this clonotype. The gene calls are TRBV5-5 and TRBJ2-7; D remains unclear. Trimming cost V 0 bases and J 3 bases, with 10 bases left between them. Germline V gives CDR1 SGHKS, CDR2 YYEKEE (reference sequence). This CDR3 has 14 amino acids. DNA for the CDR3: TGTGCCAGCAGCTTGGATCAGAGAAACTACGAGCAGTACTTC. It encodes CASSLDQRNYEQYF.

The table lists this clonotype with many counts. V gene TRBV27 combines with J gene TRBJ2-1, with a weak D call TRBD1 (5 bases). Trimming shortened V by 2 bases and J by 9 bases, and 14 bases separated the two germline ends. In germline, CDR1 is MNHEY, CDR2 SMNVEV (reference sequence). This CDR3 contains 14 residues. This CDR3 reads CASSLRQGQGEQFF. CDR3 in DNA: TGTGCCAGCAGTTTACGTCAGGGTCAGGGTGAGCAGTTCTTC.

The rearrangement links TRBV6-1 to TRBJ2-5, with D possibly being TRBD2 (6 bases). In germline, CDR1 is MNHNS, CDR2 SASEGT. V was clipped by 6 bases and J by 5 bases, with 19 bases between them. This CDR3 has 15 residues. The CDR3 DNA reads TGTGCCAGCAGCCCATCGGACTACCACTCGGAGACCCAGTACTTC. Encoded protein: CASSPSDYHSETQYF.

This clonotype was detected only a few times. V and J are TRBV7-2 and TRBJ1-5; possibly TRBD1 for D (6 bases). Looked up from germline, CDR1 is SGHTA and CDR2 is FQGNSA. There are 15 residues in the CDR3. Deletions cut 1 base from V and 4 bases from J, with 11 bases between. CDR3 nucleotide sequence: TGTGCCAGCAGCTTAGGACAGGTCCGAAATCAGCCCCAGCATTTT. Translation: CASSLGQVRNQPQHF.

The CDR3 loop is CASSLDRVSETQYF. The CDR3 coding sequence is TGTGCCAGCAGCTTAGATCGGGTCTCGGAGACCCAGTACTTC. The chain is built from TRBV7-9 and TRBJ2-5; D is unclear. Germline V gene lookup returns CDR1 SEHNR and CDR2 FQNEAQ (reference sequence). The CDR3 is 14 residues long. Trimming pared 1 base from V and 5 bases from J, leaving 11 bases between. The variable domain in full, with the rest retrieved from reference TRBV7-9 and TRBJ2-5, is DTGVSQNPRHKITKRGQNVTFRCDPISEHNRLYWYRQTLGQGPEFLTYFQNEAQLEKSRLLSDRFSAERPKGSFSTLEIQRTEQGDSAMYLCASSLDRVSETQYFGPGTRLLVL.

This clonotype was picked up a small number of times. J is TRBJ2-1 and V is TRBV2; D is unclear. Trimming took 2 bases from V and 7 from J, leaving 9 bases between them. The CDR3 has 13 amino acids. Looked up from germline, CDR1 is SNHLY and CDR2 is FYNNEI. The CDR3 DNA reads TGTGCCAGCAGTGAAAAGCTAATGAATGAGCAGTTCTTC. It specifies CASSEKLMNEQFF. The complete variable domain, with remaining parts taken from reference TRBV2 and TRBJ2-1, reads EPEVTQTPSHQVTQMGQEVILRCVPISNHLYFYWYRQILGQKVEFLVSFYNNEISEKSEIFDDQFSVERPDGSNFTLKIRSTKLEDSAMYFCASSEKLMNEQFFGPGTRLTVL.

This rearrangement joins TRBV28 to TRBJ1-1, with D hard to call. Germline V gene sequence: CDR1 MDHEN, CDR2 SYDVKM. The V end was cut by 3 bases, the J end by 3 bases, with 5 bases between. The CDR3 totals 12 residues. Here the CDR3 reads CASSFGYTEAFF. The DNA for the CDR3 is TGTGCCAGCAGTTTTGGGTACACTGAAGCTTTCTTT.

This chain links TRBV6-1 with TRBJ2-7; 11 bases match TRBD2. CDR3 length: 16 amino acids. Trimming removed 6 bases from V and 2 bases from J; junction bases left unmatched: 9. Germline CDR1 reads MNHNS; CDR2 reads SASEGT. CDR3 nucleotides: TGTGCCAGCAGGCCCTTTAGCGGGAGGGTTACCTACGAGCAGTACTTC. Translating gives CASRPFSGRVTYEQYF.

The chain uses TRBV6-6 and TRBJ2-7; weak D call: TRBD1 (6 bases). This CDR3 has 12 residues. With 11 bases removed from V and 4 bases from J, the gap between germline ends came to 15 bases. In germline, CDR1 is MNHNY, CDR2 SVGAGI (reference sequence). The CDR3 bases are TGTGCCTGCAAGACAGGTCCTTACGAGCAGTACTTC. This translates into CACKTGPYEQYF.

A few counts support this clonotype. The V call is TRBV7-2, the J call TRBJ1-5, with a possible D match to TRBD1 (6 bases). Looked up from germline, CDR1 is SGHTA and CDR2 is FQGNSA. V shed 2 bases and J shed 5 bases, with 13 bases lying between them. This CDR3 has 15 amino acids. CDR3 nucleotides: TGTGCCAGCAGCTTATTGGTCAGGGGCGATCAGCCCCAGCATTTT. It encodes CASSLLVRGDQPQHF.

This clonotype occurred a few times. The chain couples TRBV6-2 or TRBV6-3 to TRBJ2-7, with a tentative D call TRBD2 (6 bases). Trimming took 2 bases from V and 4 from J, leaving 18 bases between them. Germline loops: CDR1 MNHEY, CDR2 SVGEGT. There are 16 residues in the CDR3. CDR3 amino acids: CASSYPAVAEGYEQYF. CDR3 in DNA: TGTGCCAGCAGTTACCCGGCGGTCGCGGAGGGGTACGAGCAGTACTTC.

This clonotype was recorded at least ten times. The chain has TRBV29-1 and TRBJ2-7, with D possibly TRBD2 on 6 matching bases. Germline CDR1 reads SQVTM; CDR2 reads ANQGSEA. V was cut by 3 bases and J by 2 bases, with 8 bases left in between. The CDR3 is made up of 12 amino acids. The CDR3: CSVEGLTYEQYF. CDR3 nucleotides: TGCAGCGTTGAGGGACTTACCTACGAGCAGTACTTC.

This clonotype was counted a few times. V and J are TRBV24-1 and TRBJ1-4; TRBD1 might be the D (5 bases). Germline V gene lookup returns CDR1 KGHDR and CDR2 SFDVKD. Deletions cut 9 bases from V and 4 bases from J, with 11 bases between. The CDR3 loop spans 13 amino acids. This CDR3 reads CATSPGVNEKLFF. In DNA form, the CDR3 reads TGTGCCACCTCGCCGGGGGTTAATGAAAAACTGTTTTTT.

In DNA, the CDR3 is TGCAGTGCTAGAGGGGTTAGCGGCCTACCGGTGGATACGCAGTATTTT. Its translation: CSARGVSGLPVDTQYF. V and J are TRBV20-1 and TRBJ2-3; D is possibly TRBD2 (6 bases). This CDR3 is 16 amino acids long. Trimming took off 1 base at V and 6 bases at J, with 20 bases between the two ends. Germline loops: CDR1 DFQATT, CDR2 SNEGSKA (reference sequence).

This clonotype was detected many times. J is TRBJ2-1 and V is TRBV7-9, with 7 bases fitting TRBD1. Per the germline V gene, CDR1 is SEHNR and CDR2 is FQNEAQ (reference sequence). Trimming cost V 5 bases and J 6 bases; bases outside gene matches: 7. This CDR3 spans 14 amino acids. CDR3 nucleotide sequence: TGTGCCAGCAGCCAGGGACAGAATGGCAATGAGCAGTTCTTC. It codes for CASSQGQNGNEQFF.

The chain carries TRBV15 and TRBJ2-5; the D call may be TRBD1 or TRBD2 (6 bases each). This CDR3 has 15 amino acids. Germline V gives CDR1 LNHNV, CDR2 YYDKDF (reference sequence). V was clipped by 1 base and J by 4 bases, with 13 bases between them. DNA for the CDR3: TGTGCCACCAGCAGAGTTGGGGGGCCGGGAGAGACCCAGTACTTC. Protein sequence: CATSRVGGPGETQYF.

The sample holds a few counts of this clonotype. The J gene is TRBJ2-1, the V gene TRBV12-3 or TRBV12-4; D perhaps matches TRBD2 (6 bases). CDR3 length equals 14 residues. V was cut by 2 bases and J by 9 bases, with 14 bases left in between. The CDR3 bases are TGTGCCAGCAGTTTAACCGCGGGACTGGGTGAGCAGTTCTTC. This codes for CASSLTAGLGEQFF.

In this sample, this clonotype turned up many times. The J gene is TRBJ2-3, the V gene TRBV15; weak D call: TRBD1 (5 bases). CDR3 length: 15 amino acids. V was shortened by 8 bases and J by 0 bases, with 15 bases between the two germline ends. Germline lookup yields CDR1 LNHNV and CDR2 YYDKDF (reference sequence). The CDR3 spells CATFGWGASTDTQYF. In nucleotides, the CDR3 is TGTGCCACCTTCGGATGGGGCGCTAGCACAGATACGCAGTATTTT.

This clonotype was detected ten times or more. This chain joins TRBV7-9 and TRBJ2-2; D possibly matches TRBD1 or TRBD2 (5 bases each). CDR3 length: 16 residues. CDR1 and CDR2 from the germline V gene are SEHNR and FQNEAQ (reference sequence). V gave up 4 bases and J gave up 8 bases, with 20 bases separating them. CDR3 sequence (DNA): TGTGCCAGCAGCTCCGCCCGGGACGCAACGACGGGGGAGCTGTTTTTT. This gives the protein CASSSARDATTGELFF.

This chain links TRBV7-9 with TRBJ2-3, with 8 positions matching TRBD1. The germline V gene encodes CDR1 SEHNR and CDR2 FQNEAQ (reference sequence). This CDR3 has 15 amino acids. V trimming: 7 bases; J trimming: 4 bases; junction bases outside the gene matches: 10. The CDR3 is CASTPDRAPSDTQYF. CDR3 nucleotide sequence: TGTGCCAGCACCCCGGACAGGGCACCCTCAGATACGCAGTATTTT.

The gene calls are TRBV5-1 and TRBJ2-1; 9 bases align to TRBD1. Germline V gene sequence: CDR1 SGHRS, CDR2 YFSETQ. The CDR3 is 14 residues long. Germline trimming cut 4 bases from V and 6 bases from J; bases unmatched to any gene: 5. The CDR3, as DNA: TGCGCCAGCAGCCAGACAGGGGGGAGCAATGAGCAGTTCTTC. This gives the protein CASSQTGGSNEQFF.

V usage is TRBV19 and J usage is TRBJ2-5; no definite D call. The CDR3 extends over 13 amino acids. Trimming shortened V by 5 bases and J by 5 bases, and 12 bases separated the two germline ends. CDR1 is LNHDA and CDR2 is SQIVND in the germline V gene (reference sequence). CDR3 DNA: TGTGCCAGTAGTCACTTTGGACCGGAGACCCAGTACTTC. Translation gives CASSHFGPETQYF. The full variable domain, completed using reference TRBV19 and TRBJ2-5, is DGGITQSPKYLFRKEGQNVTLSCEQNLNHDAMYWYRQDPGQGLRLIYYSQIVNDFQKGDIAEGYSVSREKKESFPLTVTSAQKNPTAFYLCASSHFGPETQYFGPGTRLLVL.

The chain links TRBV6-2 or TRBV6-3 to TRBJ2-1; D gene uncertain. V lost 5 bases, J lost 3 bases, and 8 bases lay in between. In germline, CDR1 is MNHEY, CDR2 SVGEGT. CDR3 length: 13 amino acids. The CDR3 loop reads CASSHDSYNEQFF. The CDR3 DNA reads TGTGCCAGCAGTCACGATAGCTACAATGAGCAGTTCTTC.

In its sample, this clonotype was seen many times. The chain uses TRBV12-3 or TRBV12-4 and TRBJ2-7, with D possibly being TRBD1 or TRBD2 (6 bases each). The CDR3 contains 14 residues. The V and J ends lost 3 bases and 2 bases respectively, with 11 bases between them. The CDR3 reads CASSFLGGPYEQYF. For the CDR3, the DNA is TGTGCCAGCAGTTTCTTGGGGGGCCCCTACGAGCAGTACTTC.

This clonotype was seen ten or more times. One end of the junction varies from germline; a read error may be responsible. The genes are TRBV25-1 and TRBJ2-1; 7 nucleotides match TRBD1. Germline V gives CDR1 MGHDK, CDR2 SYGVNS. The CDR3 is 13 residues long. CDR3 sequence reads: CASSEGTVGQQVF. The DNA for the CDR3 is TGTGCCAGCAGTGAGGGGACAGTGGGGCAACAGGTCTTC. Full variable domain (remainder filled in from reference TRBV25-1 and TRBJ2-1): EADIYQTPRYLVIGTGKKITLECSQTMGHDKMYWYQQDPGMELHLIHYSYGVNSTEKGDLSSESTVSRIRTEHFPLTLESARPSHTSQYLCASSEGTVGQQVFGPGTRLTVL.

This clonotype was found many times. This chain connects TRBV4-2 to TRBJ2-5; D is unclear. With 1 base removed from V and 4 bases from J, the gap between germline ends came to 13 bases. Germline V gene sequence: CDR1 LGHNA, CDR2 YNFKEQ. The CDR3 extends over 15 amino acids. The DNA for the CDR3 is TGTGCCAGCAGCCAAGTGGGTGGGGTCGGAGAGACCCAGTACTTC. Protein product: CASSQVGGVGETQYF.

This clonotype came up a few times. The rearrangement uses TRBV27 and TRBJ2-7; a weak D match, TRBD1 (6 bases). The length of the CDR3 is 15 residues. V was trimmed by 5 bases and J by 5 bases, leaving 19 bases between them. The V gene's germline CDR1 is MNHEY and CDR2 SMNVEV (reference sequence). CDR3 coding DNA: TGTGCCAGCAGTCAGGACCACAGGGTGGACCACGAGCAGTACTTC. Translation gives CASSQDHRVDHEQYF.

This clonotype has ten or more counts. The chain links TRBV12-3 or TRBV12-4 to TRBJ1-1; 7 positions agree with TRBD1. The CDR3 length is 13 residues. V lost 7 bases, J lost 5 bases, and 7 bases stayed unmatched. CDR3 region: CASTPPGGTEAFF. The CDR3 bases are TGTGCCAGCACCCCTCCAGGGGGTACTGAAGCTTTCTTT.